These T cell receptor beta chains were read from a single sample in a study of cytomegalovirus exposure and HLA in healthy donors. Clones were sequenced by immunoSEQ multiplex PCR, and TCRdb holds only the in-frame ones, with some missing. This sample yields about 120,000 clones, of which 70% to 90% are seen a single time; 1.5% to 2% belongs to the top ten. The specimen sequenced was PBMCs. These receptors all come from a man in his forties or fifties in good health and CMV-seronegative. Both conserved end residues are part of each CDR3. The order of the fields is CDR3 length, D gene, J gene, V gene, clone size, CDR3 protein, CDR3 DNA. A D gene is named only where the DNA matches it firmly. Clone size is shown for a subset of rows, as once, few, many or a class of expanded clone.

>14|-|TRBJ1-2|TRBV29-1|-
CSVEIWGTTDGYTF
TGCAGCGTTGAAATTTGGGGGACAACGGATGGCTACACCTTC
>16|TRBD1|TRBJ2-5|TRBV5-1|-
CASSLDATGGGETQYF
TGCGCCAGCAGCTTGGATGCGACAGGGGGAGGAGAGACCCAGTACTTC
>14|TRBD1|TRBJ2-5|TRBV5-1|-
CASSGDRVPETQYF
TGCGCCAGCAGCGGCGACAGGGTCCCAGAGACCCAGTACTTC
>16|TRBD2|TRBJ2-1|TRBV6-4|-
CASRRGNRLSYNEQFF
TGTGCCAGCAGGCGGGGGAACCGTCTCTCCTACAATGAGCAGTTCTTC
>17|-|TRBJ2-3|TRBV6-4|-
CASSPADTPGSTDTQYF
TGTGCCAGCAGTCCCGCTGATACCCCCGGGAGCACAGATACGCAGTATTTT
>16|-|TRBJ1-5|TRBV28|-
CASSFAGPTGNQPQHF
TGTGCCAGCAGTTTTGCGGGGCCAACGGGCAATCAGCCCCAGCATTTT
>14|-|TRBJ1-4|TRBV11-2|-
CASSLIRTREKLFF
TGTGCCAGCAGCTTAATCCGGACTCGGGAAAAACTGTTTTTT
>14|TRBD2|TRBJ2-7|TRBV6-5|-
CASSPTGGSYEQYF
TGTGCCAGCAGTCCCACGGGGGGCTCCTACGAGCAGTACTTC
>14|-|TRBJ1-1|TRBV5-1|-
CASKRRGENTEAFF
TGCGCCAGCAAAAGGCGGGGGGAGAACACTGAAGCTTTCTTT
>13|-|TRBJ1-5|TRBV4-3|-
CASSQDGNQPQHF
TGCGCCAGCAGCCAAGACGGCAATCAGCCCCAGCATTTT
>13|-|TRBJ1-2|TRBV4-3|-
CASSQDRRGGYTF
TGCGCCAGTAGCCAAGATCGGAGGGGCGGCTACACCTTC
>15|TRBD1|TRBJ2-4|TRBV7-2|few
CASSSSATGGNIQYF
TGTGCCAGCAGCTCCTCCGCGACAGGGGGAAACATTCAGTACTTC
>15|TRBD2|TRBJ2-1|TRBV7-2|-
CASSRLAGSYNEQFF
TGTGCCAGCAGCCGACTAGCGGGCTCCTACAATGAGCAGTTCTTC
>14|-|TRBJ2-1|TRBV6-5|once
CASSYSADYNEQFF
TGTGCCAGCAGTTACTCGGCAGACTACAATGAGCAGTTCTTC
>14|TRBD1|TRBJ1-5|TRBV30|-
CAWSGDRGSQPQHF
TGTGCCTGGAGTGGGGACAGGGGAAGTCAGCCCCAGCATTTT
>16|-|TRBJ2-7|TRBV10-1|once
CASSASTGPTLYEQYF
TGCGCCAGCAGTGCATCAACAGGGCCAACCCTCTACGAGCAGTACTTC
>16|TRBD2|TRBJ2-5|TRBV19|-
CASSLRLAGGFETQYF
TGTGCCAGTAGTCTCAGACTAGCGGGAGGTTTTGAGACCCAGTACTTC
>13|-|TRBJ2-7|TRBV19|-
CASSYRRSYEQYF
TGTGCCAGTAGCTACAGGAGAAGCTACGAGCAGTACTTC
>15|TRBD1|TRBJ2-1|TRBV28|-
CASSRRTGSYNEQFF
TGTGCCAGCAGTCGCAGGACAGGGTCCTACAATGAGCAGTTCTTC
>15|TRBD1|TRBJ2-1|TRBV5-4|once
CASRSGTGVYNEQFF
TGTGCCAGCCGCTCCGGGACAGGGGTTTACAATGAGCAGTTCTTC
>15|-|TRBJ1-1|TRBV9|-
CASSGPTWEGTEAFF
TGTGCCAGCAGCGGTCCCACATGGGAGGGCACTGAAGCTTTCTTT
>15|TRBD1|TRBJ1-1|TRBV10-3|-
CAISVADRANTEAFF
TGTGCCATCAGTGTGGCCGACAGGGCGAACACTGAAGCTTTCTTT
>15|TRBD1|TRBJ2-3|TRBV6-1|-
CASSDPGGGTDTQYF
TGTGCCAGCAGTGACCCAGGGGGCGGAACAGATACGCAGTATTTT
>13|-|TRBJ1-1|TRBV10-3|-
CAISLAENTEAFF
TGTGCCATCAGCCTAGCAGAGAACACTGAAGCTTTCTTT
>13|TRBD1|TRBJ2-2|TRBV2|-
CADRGSGTGELFF
TGTGCCGACAGGGGGTCGGGAACCGGGGAGCTGTTTTTT
>15|-|TRBJ2-2|TRBV19|-
CASSISRSNTGELFF
TGTGCCAGTAGTATTTCCAGATCCAACACCGGGGAGCTGTTTTTT
>14|TRBD2|TRBJ2-5|TRBV15|few
CATATGRDEETQYF
TGTGCCACCGCCACCGGGAGGGATGAGGAGACCCAGTACTTC
>15|-|TRBJ2-2|TRBV7-2|-
CASSLRGGDTGELFF
TGTGCCAGCAGCTTAAGAGGGGGTGACACCGGGGAGCTGTTTTTT
>14|-|TRBJ2-4|TRBV30|-
CAWAAPGVGNIQYF
TGTGCCTGGGCAGCTCCGGGGGTCGGAAACATTCAGTACTTC
>11|-|TRBJ2-5|TRBV5-6|-
CASSLNSAQYF
TGTGCCAGCAGCTTAAACTCAGCGCAGTACTTC
>15|TRBD1|TRBJ2-7|TRBV13|few
CASSSSGTGPYEQYF
TGTGCCAGCAGCAGCTCCGGGACAGGGCCCTACGAGCAGTACTTC
>15|-|TRBJ2-3|TRBV5-1|few
CASSLPIGETDTQYF
TGCGCCAGCAGCCTCCCCATCGGGGAGACAGATACGCAGTATTTT
>16|-|TRBJ2-1|TRBV18|-
CASSPPASSSYNEQFF
TGTGCCAGCTCACCACCGGCTAGTTCTTCCTACAATGAGCAGTTCTTC
>16|TRBD1|TRBJ2-7|TRBV18|-
CASSPRFGTGTYEQYF
TGTGCCAGCTCACCAAGGTTTGGGACAGGGACCTACGAGCAGTACTTC
>15|TRBD2|TRBJ2-3|TRBV7-2|-
CASTQAGVGADTQYF
TGTGCCAGCACCCAAGCGGGAGTAGGGGCAGATACGCAGTATTTT
>13|-|TRBJ1-1|TRBV7-7|-
CASSLEEGTEAFF
TGTGCCAGCAGCTTAGAAGAGGGCACTGAAGCTTTCTTT
>16|TRBD2|TRBJ2-1|TRBV5-4|-
CASSRVGTSSYNEQFF
TGTGCCAGCAGCCGGGTCGGGACTAGCTCCTACAATGAGCAGTTCTTC
>14|TRBD2|TRBJ2-1|TRBV29-1|once
CSVPRWGGYNEQFF
TGCAGCGTTCCCAGGTGGGGAGGGTATAATGAGCAGTTCTTC
>13|TRBD1|TRBJ2-7|TRBV11-2|-
CASSVGTDYEQYF
TGTGCCAGCAGCGTCGGGACAGACTACGAGCAGTACTTC
>11|-|TRBJ1-1|TRBV20-1|-
CSGRVNTEAFF
TGCAGTGGCAGGGTTAACACTGAAGCTTTCTTT
>15|-|TRBJ2-2|TRBV7-2|-
CASSSSLWNTGELFF
TGTGCCAGCAGCTCCTCTCTGTGGAACACCGGGGAGCTGTTTTTT
>17|TRBD2|TRBJ2-3|TRBV10-3|-
CAISEPPSGGPTDTQYF
TGTGCCATCAGTGAGCCTCCTAGCGGGGGGCCCACAGATACGCAGTATTTT
>16|TRBD1|TRBJ1-2|TRBV28|-
CASSLGDRNIDYGYTF
TGTGCCAGCAGTTTAGGGGACAGGAATATTGACTATGGCTACACCTTC
>17|TRBD2|TRBJ2-3|TRBV18|few
CASSQPGTSRSTDTQYF
TGTGCCAGCTCACAACCCGGGACTAGCAGATCCACAGATACGCAGTATTTT
>15|-|TRBJ2-7|TRBV23-1|-
CASSQFPRLIYEQYF
TGCGCCAGCAGTCAATTTCCCCGACTAATCTACGAGCAGTACTTC
>14|-|TRBJ2-7|TRBV27|-
CASSFSEYGYEQYF
TGTGCCAGCAGTTTCTCGGAGTATGGGTACGAGCAGTACTTC
>14|TRBD1|TRBJ2-7|TRBV7-2|-
CASSLGNRGDEQYF
TGTGCCAGCAGCTTAGGTAACAGGGGTGACGAGCAGTACTTC
>13|-|TRBJ1-5|TRBV6-1|few
CASSDTGSQPQHF
TGTGCCAGCAGTGATACAGGGTCTCAGCCCCAGCATTTT
>15|-|TRBJ1-5|TRBV6-5|-
CASSYSHESNQPQHF
TGTGCCAGCAGTTACTCGCACGAGAGCAATCAGCCCCAGCATTTT
>18|-|TRBJ2-3|TRBV19|once
CASSPQRTGSYSTDTQYF
TGTGCCAGTAGTCCCCAACGAACCGGTTCTTATAGCACAGATACGCAGTATTTT
>15|-|TRBJ1-4|TRBV9|few
CASSAIQGLGEKLFF
TGTGCCAGCAGCGCCATACAGGGTCTAGGCGAAAAACTGTTTTTT
>15|TRBD2|TRBJ2-1|TRBV11-2|-
CASSFPGLALNEQFF
TGTGCCAGCAGCTTCCCGGGACTAGCGCTCAATGAGCAGTTCTTC
>12|-|TRBJ2-3|TRBV7-6|-
CASSSRLDTQYF
TGTGCCAGCAGCTCCAGGTTGGATACGCAGTATTTT
>13|TRBD1|TRBJ2-5|TRBV6-4|-
CASSRDRGETQYF
TGTGCCAGCAGCCGCGACAGGGGAGAGACCCAGTACTTC
>14|TRBD1|TRBJ2-5|TRBV5-1|-
CASRPTGGQETQYF
TGCGCCAGCAGGCCTACAGGGGGCCAAGAGACCCAGTACTTC
>14|TRBD1|TRBJ1-2|TRBV28|-
CASRQGGSNYGYTF
TGTGCCAGCAGACAGGGGGGTTCGAACTATGGCTACACCTTC
>16|TRBD1|TRBJ1-1|TRBV6-5|-
CASSYTIQGGDTEAFF
TGTGCCAGCAGTTACACCATACAGGGGGGTGACACTGAAGCTTTCTTT